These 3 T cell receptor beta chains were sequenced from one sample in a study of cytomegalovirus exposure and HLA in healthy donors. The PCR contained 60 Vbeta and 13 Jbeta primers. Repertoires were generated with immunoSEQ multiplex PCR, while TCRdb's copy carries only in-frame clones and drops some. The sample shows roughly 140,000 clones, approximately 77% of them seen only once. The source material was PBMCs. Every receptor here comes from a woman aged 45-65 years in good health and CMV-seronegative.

The chain's CDR3 is CASSSGQKNYGYTF. CDR3 DNA: TGTGCCAGCAGTTCGGGACAGAAGAACTATGGCTACACCTTC. The chain employs TRBV27 and TRBJ1-2; TRBD1 aligns across 7 bases. Germline V CDR1 and CDR2: MNHEY, SMNVEV (reference sequence). With V trimmed by 4 bases and J by 2 bases, 4 bases remained unmatched. This CDR3 has 14 residues.

The CDR3 region is CASSQGTSGGIHEQYF. The CDR3 DNA reads as TGCGCCAGCAGCCAGGGGACTAGCGGGGGGATTCACGAGCAGTACTTC. J is TRBJ2-7 and V is TRBV4-1, with 15 bases that match TRBD2. Germline assignment: CDR1 MGHRA and CDR2 YSYEKL. The V gene end was trimmed by 3 bases and the J gene end by 5 bases; junction bases not matched to a gene: 5. There are 16 residues in the CDR3.

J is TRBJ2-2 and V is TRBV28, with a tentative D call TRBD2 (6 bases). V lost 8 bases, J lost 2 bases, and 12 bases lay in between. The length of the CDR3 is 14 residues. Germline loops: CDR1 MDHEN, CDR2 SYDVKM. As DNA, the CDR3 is TGTGCCAGCCGCCACGGGACTAACACCGGGGAGCTGTTTTTT. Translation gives CASRHGTNTGELFF.